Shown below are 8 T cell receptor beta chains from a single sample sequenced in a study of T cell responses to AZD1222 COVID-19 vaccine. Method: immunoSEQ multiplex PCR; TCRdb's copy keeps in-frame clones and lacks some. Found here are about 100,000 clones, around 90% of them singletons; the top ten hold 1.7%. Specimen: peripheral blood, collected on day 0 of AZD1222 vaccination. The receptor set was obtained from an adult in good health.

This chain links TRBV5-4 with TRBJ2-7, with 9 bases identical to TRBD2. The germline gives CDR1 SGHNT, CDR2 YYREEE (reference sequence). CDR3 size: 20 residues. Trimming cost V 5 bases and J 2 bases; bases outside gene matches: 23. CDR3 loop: CASSNSLGRRLAEVTYEQYF. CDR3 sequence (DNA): TGTGCCAGCAGTAACAGCCTGGGCCGAAGACTAGCGGAGGTAACCTACGAGCAGTACTTC.

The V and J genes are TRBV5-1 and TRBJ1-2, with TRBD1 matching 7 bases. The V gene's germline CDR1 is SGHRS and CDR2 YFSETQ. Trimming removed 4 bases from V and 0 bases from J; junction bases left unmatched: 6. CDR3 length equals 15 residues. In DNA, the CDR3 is TGCGCCAGCAGCATAGGGACAGCTACTAACTATGGCTACACCTTC. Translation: CASSIGTATNYGYTF.

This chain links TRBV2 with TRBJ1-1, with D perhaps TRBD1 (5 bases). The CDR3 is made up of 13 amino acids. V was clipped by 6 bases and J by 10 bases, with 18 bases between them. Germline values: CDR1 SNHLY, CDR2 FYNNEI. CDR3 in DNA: TGTGCCAGCAGCGAACAGGTTCAGATTAGAGCTTTCTTT. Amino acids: CASSEQVQIRAFF.

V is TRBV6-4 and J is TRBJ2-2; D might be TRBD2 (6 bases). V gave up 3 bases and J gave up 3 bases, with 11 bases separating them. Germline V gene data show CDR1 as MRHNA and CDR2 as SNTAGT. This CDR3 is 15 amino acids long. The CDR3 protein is CASSEIAADTGELFF. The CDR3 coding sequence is TGTGCCAGCAGTGAGATAGCGGCCGACACCGGGGAGCTGTTTTTT.

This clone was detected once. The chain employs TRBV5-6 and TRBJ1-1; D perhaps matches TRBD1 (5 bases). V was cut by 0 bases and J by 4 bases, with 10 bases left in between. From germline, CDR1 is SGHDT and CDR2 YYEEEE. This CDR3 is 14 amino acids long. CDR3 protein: CASSLGGAVTEAFF. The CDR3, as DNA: TGTGCCAGCAGCTTGGGGGGCGCAGTCACTGAAGCTTTCTTT.

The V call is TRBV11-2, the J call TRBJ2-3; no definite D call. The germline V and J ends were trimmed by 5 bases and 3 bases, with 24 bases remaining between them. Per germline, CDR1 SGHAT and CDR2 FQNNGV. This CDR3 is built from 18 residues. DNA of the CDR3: TGTGCCAGCAGCCCAGACGGATCGGCGAGTGGTTGGACAGATACGCAGTATTTT. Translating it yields CASSPDGSASGWTDTQYF.

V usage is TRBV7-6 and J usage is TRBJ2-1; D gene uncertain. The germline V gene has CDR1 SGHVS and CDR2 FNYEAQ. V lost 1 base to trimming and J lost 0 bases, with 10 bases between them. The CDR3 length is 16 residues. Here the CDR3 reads CASSLGGYYSYNEQFF. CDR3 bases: TGTGCCAGCAGCTTAGGAGGCTACTACTCCTACAATGAGCAGTTCTTC. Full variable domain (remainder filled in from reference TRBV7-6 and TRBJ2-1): GAGVSQSPRYKVTKRGQDVALRCDPISGHVSLYWYRQALGQGPEFLTYFNYEAQQDKSGLPNDRFSAERPEGSISTLTIQRTEQRDSAMYRCASSLGGYYSYNEQFFGPGTRLTVL.

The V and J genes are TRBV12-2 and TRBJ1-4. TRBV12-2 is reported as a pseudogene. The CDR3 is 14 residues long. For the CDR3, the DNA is TGTGCAAGTCGCTTCGAGACGACTAATGAAAAACTGTTTTTT. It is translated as CASRFETTNEKLFF.